The 20 T cell receptor beta chains in this list originate from one sample, sequenced in a study of cytomegalovirus exposure and HLA in healthy donors (dated by TCRdb to 2016 to 2017). The method was the immunoSEQ multiplex PCR assay. TCRdb obtained this table from immuneACCESS and retained in-frame rearrangements with V and J assigned. These tables miss some clones; where compared with another copy, unresolved V genes account for less than half of the shortfall, and the remainder is unexplained. The sample contains 150,000 to 200,000 clones, roughly 85% of them found a single time. Together, the top ten hold about 16% of the sample. Source material: PBMCs. The receptors stem from a man aged 18 to 30 in good health and CMV-seropositive.

The chain links TRBV11-3 to TRBJ2-1; 7 bases fit TRBD1. The CDR3 contains 15 residues. With V trimmed by 9 bases and J by 8 bases, 16 bases remained unmatched. CDR1 and CDR2 from the germline V gene are SGHNT and YENEEA. The CDR3 region has the DNA TGTGCCAGTGGAATCTACGGGGACAGCGAAGATGAGCAGTTCTTC. It yields the protein CASGIYGDSEDEQFF.

The chain recombines TRBV4-1 with TRBJ1-1; possible D gene TRBD1, 6 bases. The CDR3 extends over 15 amino acids. CDR1 MGHRA and CDR2 YSYEKL come from the germline V gene. V dropped 2 bases and J dropped 5 bases, with 15 bases sitting between them. The CDR3 loop is CASSQTGSVRTEAFF. In nucleotides, the CDR3 is TGCGCCAGCAGCCAAACAGGGTCGGTCAGAACTGAAGCTTTCTTT.

V and J are TRBV6-5 and TRBJ1-2, with 9 bases matching TRBD1. This CDR3 comprises 14 residues. Germline values: CDR1 MNHEY, CDR2 SVGAGI. The junction had 4 bases not matched to a gene; V was cut back by 6 bases and J by 2 bases. The CDR3 coding sequence is TGTGCCAGCAGACCTGGGACAGGGAACTATGGCTACACCTTC. This codes for CASRPGTGNYGYTF.

This chain joins TRBV7-2 and TRBJ1-6; D is perhaps TRBD1 (5 bases). This CDR3 spans 15 amino acids. Per germline, CDR1 SGHTA and CDR2 FQGNSA. Trimming cost V 2 bases and J 7 bases, with 12 bases left between them. The DNA for the CDR3 is TGTGCCAGCAGCTTAAGGAGGGAGGGGAATTCACCCCTCCACTTT. It encodes CASSLRREGNSPLHF.

Only one count was recorded for this clone. The chain has TRBV6-5 and TRBJ1-1, with no clear D. Trimming took 5 bases from V and 1 from J, leaving 11 bases between them. The CDR3 sequence is 14 residues long. The germline gives CDR1 MNHEY, CDR2 SVGAGI. Written as DNA, the CDR3 is TGTGCCAGCAGTACATCCTCGGGGAACACTGAAGCTTTCTTT. It encodes CASSTSSGNTEAFF.

The chain couples TRBV7-9 to TRBJ1-6; TRBD1 matches at 10 bases. Trimming cost V 3 bases and J 5 bases; bases outside gene matches: 7. CDR1 is SEHNR, CDR2 FQNEAQ, per germline (reference sequence). The CDR3 is 17 amino acids. CDR3 region: CASSLGSGTGDNSPLHF. The DNA for the CDR3 is TGTGCCAGCAGCTTGGGGTCCGGGACAGGGGATAATTCACCCCTCCACTTT.

The V and J genes are TRBV10-3 and TRBJ1-2; no definite D call. The CDR3 loop spans 12 amino acids. Germline CDR1 ENHRY, CDR2 SYGVKD. The V end was cut by 4 bases, the J end by 5 bases, with 8 bases between. The CDR3 bases are TGTGCCATCAGTGTTTCAGAATATGGCTACACCTTC. It specifies CAISVSEYGYTF.

V and J are TRBV27 and TRBJ2-1; the match to TRBD2 covers 16 bases. From germline, CDR1 is MNHEY and CDR2 SMNVEV (reference sequence). V lost 6 bases and J lost 8; bases outside the gene matches: 16. This CDR3 region has 19 residues. Here the CDR3 DNA reads TGTGCCAGCAGGGGCCGTTCGGGACTAGCGGGAGGGCCTAGGGATGAGCAGTTCTTC. It yields the protein CASRGRSGLAGGPRDEQFF.

This chain joins TRBV28 and TRBJ1-1; the D is unclear. CDR3 length equals 13 residues. V dropped 2 bases and J dropped 7 bases, with 11 bases sitting between them. Germline V gene lookup returns CDR1 MDHEN and CDR2 SYDVKM. The chain's CDR3 is CASSLRGGSEAFF. The CDR3 nucleotides read TGTGCCAGCAGTTTACGGGGTGGCAGTGAAGCTTTCTTT. Filled out from reference TRBV28 and TRBJ1-1, the complete variable domain reads DVKVTQSSRYLVKRTGEKVFLECVQDMDHENMFWYRQDPGLGLRLIYFSYDVKMKEKGDIPEGYSVSREKKERFSLILESASTNQTSMYLCASSLRGGSEAFFGQGTRLTVV.

In nucleotides, the CDR3 is TGTGCCAGCAGCCCCGCTGGTCGCCTCTCGCGGAAGAGCCACGAGCAGTACTTC. Translation: CASSPAGRLSRKSHEQYF. The rearrangement uses TRBV9 and TRBJ2-7; D gene uncertain. V was cut by 4 bases and J by 5 bases, with 28 bases left in between. CDR1 SGDLS and CDR2 YYNGEE come from the germline V gene. The CDR3 has 18 amino acids.

This clone is a singleton in its sample. The chain carries TRBV6-6 and TRBJ2-3; D is ambiguous. Trimming pared 5 bases from V and 10 bases from J, leaving 16 bases between. CDR1 is MNHNY, CDR2 SVGAGI, per germline (reference sequence). CDR3 length: 13 amino acids. Here the CDR3 reads CASSDLGSGAQYF. The CDR3 DNA reads as TGTGCCAGCAGTGACCTCGGGTCCGGCGCGCAGTATTTT.

The V gene is TRBV6-6, the J gene TRBJ2-1; 9 positions match TRBD1. CDR1 and CDR2 from the germline V gene are MNHNY and SVGAGI (reference sequence). This CDR3 is built from 15 residues. V lost 5 bases, J lost 10 bases, and 12 bases stayed unmatched. CDR3 nucleotide sequence: TGTGCCAGCAGTCGACAGGGGGTCCTAGGCGGGGAGCAGTTCTTC. This sequence encodes CASSRQGVLGGEQFF.

In regard to this clone: At the DNA level, this CDR3 is encoded by other sequences in the same sample as well. The genes are TRBV28 and TRBJ1-2, with TRBD1 matching over 7 bases. V shed 6 bases and J 5 bases; nucleotides not matched to a gene: 6. The CDR3 covers 13 residues. Looked up from germline, CDR1 is MDHEN and CDR2 is SYDVKM. As DNA, the CDR3 is TGTGCCAGCAGCTCCGGGACAGCATATGGCTACACCTTC. It encodes CASSSGTAYGYTF.

The chain carries TRBV5-1 and TRBJ1-1, with TRBD1 matching 8 bases. The CDR3 sequence is 15 residues long. The germline gives CDR1 SGHRS, CDR2 YFSETQ. V shed 4 bases and J 4 bases; nucleotides not matched to a gene: 9. Here the CDR3 DNA reads TGCGCCAGCAGCGTAGTACAGGGGGAAGGCACTGAAGCTTTCTTT. Translating it yields CASSVVQGEGTEAFF.

The chain combines TRBV9 with TRBJ2-2, with 8 bases identical to TRBD2. The CDR3 consists of 14 residues. Looked up from germline, CDR1 is SGDLS and CDR2 is YYNGEE. Trimming removed 3 bases from V and 6 bases from J; junction bases left unmatched: 4. DNA of the CDR3: TGTGCCAGCAGCGCGGGGGGGGTCCCCGGGGAGCTGTTTTTT. Protein: CASSAGGVPGELFF.

This chain uses TRBV11-3 with TRBJ2-7; a possible D gene is TRBD1 (6 bases). The germline gives CDR1 SGHNT, CDR2 YENEEA. This CDR3 contains 12 residues. Trimming shortened V by 3 bases and J by 5 bases, and 8 bases separated the two germline ends. The DNA for the CDR3 is TGTGCCAGCAGCTTTAGGGGGAACGAGCAGTACTTC. Translated, it gives CASSFRGNEQYF.

The rearrangement links TRBV19 to TRBJ1-2, with a possible D match to TRBD1 (5 bases). The germline CDR1 and CDR2 sequences are LNHDA and SQIVND (reference sequence). The V gene lost 3 bases and the J gene lost 4 bases, with 21 bases spanning the gap. The CDR3 is 17 residues long. The CDR3 reads CASSIWGVSITGYGYTF. DNA for the CDR3: TGTGCCAGTAGTATTTGGGGCGTCTCCATTACAGGCTATGGCTACACCTTC.

This chain connects TRBV29-1 to TRBJ2-7; no clear D gene. The V and J ends lost 5 bases and 2 bases respectively, with 10 bases between them. The CDR3 consists of 12 residues. Germline CDR1 SQVTM, CDR2 ANQGSEA. The CDR3 region has the DNA TGCAGCGTTAGCCGAGGTCCCTACGAGCAGTACTTC. Amino acids: CSVSRGPYEQYF.

About this clone: The junction does not match germline at one end; this may be a read error. The V and J genes are TRBV9 and TRBJ2-1; 10 bases line up with TRBD1. The germline V gene has CDR1 SGDLS and CDR2 YYNGEE. There are 16 residues in the CDR3. CDR3 sequence: CASSSRQGADYNEQFF. In DNA, the CDR3 is TGTGCCAGCAGCTCCAGACAGGGGGCGGATTACAATGAGCAATTCTTC.

The chain has TRBV7-9 and TRBJ2-7; 9 positions agree with TRBD1. The CDR3 contains 16 residues. Trimming took 4 bases from V and 3 from J; bases not matched to a gene: 10. Germline loops: CDR1 SEHNR, CDR2 FQNEAQ (reference sequence). CDR3 region: CASSSNRQGGYYEQYF. The CDR3 coding sequence is TGTGCCAGCAGCTCCAATAGACAGGGGGGATACTACGAGCAGTACTTC.